Detailed here is one TCR beta chain. The assay was immunoSEQ multiplex PCR, and TCRdb's table has in-frame clones only and misses some. Of some 60,000 clones listed, 85% are singletons. This sample was included in a study of OX40 agonist ivuxolimab in advanced cancers. Trimming at V came to 4 bases and at J to 1 base, leaving 9 bases not matched to a gene. Germline CDR1 is MGHDK and CDR2 is SYGVNS. The CDR3 consists of 18 residues. Source: CD4+ or CD8+ T cells sorted from blood, taken in a trial of the OX40 agonist ivuxolimab. The receptor comes from an adult with an advanced solid tumor such as melanoma, head and neck, liver or kidney cancer. This chain links TRBV25-1 with TRBJ2-1; 11 positions match TRBD2. The CDR3 bases are TGTGCCAGCAGTGGAGGTCGAACTAGCGGGAGTTCCTACAATGAGCAGTTCTTC. Its translation is CASSGGRTSGSSYNEQFF.